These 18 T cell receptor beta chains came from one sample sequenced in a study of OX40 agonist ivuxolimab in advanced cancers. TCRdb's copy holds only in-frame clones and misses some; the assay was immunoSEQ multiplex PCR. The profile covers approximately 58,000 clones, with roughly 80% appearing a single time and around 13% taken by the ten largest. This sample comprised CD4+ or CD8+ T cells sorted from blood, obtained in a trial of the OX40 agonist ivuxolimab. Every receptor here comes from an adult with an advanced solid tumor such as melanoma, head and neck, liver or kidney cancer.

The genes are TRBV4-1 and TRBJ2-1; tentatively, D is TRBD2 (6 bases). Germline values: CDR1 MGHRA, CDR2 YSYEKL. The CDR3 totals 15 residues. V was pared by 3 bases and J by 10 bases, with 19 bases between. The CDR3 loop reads CASSHGDSPRNEQFF. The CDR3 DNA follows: TGCGCCAGCAGCCACGGGGACTCGCCGAGGAACGAGCAGTTCTTC.

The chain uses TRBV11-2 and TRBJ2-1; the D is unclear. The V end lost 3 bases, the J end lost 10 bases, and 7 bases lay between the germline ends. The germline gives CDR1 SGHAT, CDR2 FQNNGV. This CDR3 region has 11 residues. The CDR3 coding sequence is TGTGCCAGCAGCTTGAGTCAGGAGCAGTTCTTC. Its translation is CASSLSQEQFF.

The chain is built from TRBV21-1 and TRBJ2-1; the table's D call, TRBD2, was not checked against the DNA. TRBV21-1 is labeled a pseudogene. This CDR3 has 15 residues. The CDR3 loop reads CASSSIAGGTDEQFF. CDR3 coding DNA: TGTGCCAGCAGCAGTATAGCGGGAGGGACGGATGAGCAGTTCTTC.

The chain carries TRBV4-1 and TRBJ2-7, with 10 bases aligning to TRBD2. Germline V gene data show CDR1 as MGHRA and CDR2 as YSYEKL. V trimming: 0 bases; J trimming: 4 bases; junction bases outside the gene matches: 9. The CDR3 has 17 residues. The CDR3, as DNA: TGCGCCAGCAGCCAAGATTCCAGCGGGAGGGGTAGGTACGAGCAGTACTTC. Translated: CASSQDSSGRGRYEQYF.

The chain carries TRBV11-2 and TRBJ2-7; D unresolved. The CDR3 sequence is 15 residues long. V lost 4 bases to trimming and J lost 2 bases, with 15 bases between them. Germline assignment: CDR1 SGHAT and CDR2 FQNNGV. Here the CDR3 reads CASSWSPYPTYEQYF. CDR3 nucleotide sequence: TGTGCCAGCAGCTGGAGTCCATACCCAACCTACGAGCAGTACTTC.

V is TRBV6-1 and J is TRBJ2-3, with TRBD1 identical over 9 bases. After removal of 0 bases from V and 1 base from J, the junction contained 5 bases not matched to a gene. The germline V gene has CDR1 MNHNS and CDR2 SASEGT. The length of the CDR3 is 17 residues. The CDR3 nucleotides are TGTGCCAGCAGTGAAGCTTACAGGGGGCTCGGCACAGATACGCAGTATTTT. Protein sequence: CASSEAYRGLGTDTQYF.

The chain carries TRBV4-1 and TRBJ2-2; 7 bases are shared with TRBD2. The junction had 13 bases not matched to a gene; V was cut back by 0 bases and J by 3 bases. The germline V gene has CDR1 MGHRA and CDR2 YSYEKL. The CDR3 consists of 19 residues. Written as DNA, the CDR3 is TGCGCCAGCAGCCAAGATCCCCCTGGCGGGAGAGTATACACCGGGGAGCTGTTTTTT. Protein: CASSQDPPGGRVYTGELFF.

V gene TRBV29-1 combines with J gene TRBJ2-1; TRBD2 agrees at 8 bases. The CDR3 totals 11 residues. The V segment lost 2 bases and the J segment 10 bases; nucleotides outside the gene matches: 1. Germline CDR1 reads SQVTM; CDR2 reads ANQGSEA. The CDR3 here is CSVEIAGEQFF. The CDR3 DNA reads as TGCAGCGTTGAAATAGCGGGAGAGCAGTTCTTC.

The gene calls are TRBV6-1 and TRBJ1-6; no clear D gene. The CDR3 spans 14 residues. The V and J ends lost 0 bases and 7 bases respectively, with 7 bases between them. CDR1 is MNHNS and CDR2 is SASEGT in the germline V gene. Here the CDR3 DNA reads TGTGCCAGCAGTGAAGCTAGGTTCAATTCACCCCTCCACTTT. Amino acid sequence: CASSEARFNSPLHF.

The CDR3 here is CAGLPGKRTEAFF. The CDR3 DNA reads TGTGCCGGCCTCCCGGGAAAGAGGACTGAAGCTTTCTTT. The gene calls are TRBV19 and TRBJ1-1; D gene unclear. Trimming left V 11 bases short and J 5 bases short, with 18 bases between. Looked up from germline, CDR1 is LNHDA and CDR2 is SQIVND (reference sequence). The CDR3 is 13 residues long. Using reference TRBV19 and TRBJ1-1 for the parts outside the CDR3, the full variable domain is DGGITQSPKYLFRKEGQNVTLSCEQNLNHDAMYWYRQDPGQGLRLIYYSQIVNDFQKGDIAEGYSVSREKKESFPLTVTSAQKNPTAFYLCAGLPGKRTEAFFGQGTRLTVV.

CDR3 residues: CASSLYGAGRGSYNEQFF. CDR3 nucleotide sequence: TGTGCCAGCAGCTTATATGGGGCGGGAAGAGGTTCCTACAATGAGCAGTTCTTC. V gene TRBV7-9 combines with J gene TRBJ2-1; tentative D call: TRBD2 (6 bases). The CDR3 runs to 18 residues. The V end lost 2 bases, the J end lost 1 base, and 18 bases lay between the germline ends. The germline V gene has CDR1 SEHNR and CDR2 FQNEAQ (reference sequence).

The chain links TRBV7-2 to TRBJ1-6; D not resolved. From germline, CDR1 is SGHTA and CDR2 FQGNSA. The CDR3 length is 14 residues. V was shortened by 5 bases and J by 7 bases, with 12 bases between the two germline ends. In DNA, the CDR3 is TGTGCCAGCAGCCGACAAGCGGGGAATTCACCCCTCCACTTT. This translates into CASSRQAGNSPLHF.

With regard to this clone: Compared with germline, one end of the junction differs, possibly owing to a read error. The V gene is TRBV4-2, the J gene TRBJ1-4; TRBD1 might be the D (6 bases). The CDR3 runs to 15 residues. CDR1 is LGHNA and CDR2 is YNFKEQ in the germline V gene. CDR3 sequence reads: CASSPTGTTNEKLFF. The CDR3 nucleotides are TGTGCCAGCAGCCCTACCGGGACAACTAACGAAAAACTGTTTTTT.

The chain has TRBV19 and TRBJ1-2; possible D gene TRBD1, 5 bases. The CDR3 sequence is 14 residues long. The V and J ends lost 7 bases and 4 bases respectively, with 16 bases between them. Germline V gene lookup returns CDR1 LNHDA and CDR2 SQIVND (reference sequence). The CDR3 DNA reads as TGTGCCAGTACGGGGGGACGGAAGCTCTATGGCTACACCTTC. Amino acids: CASTGGRKLYGYTF.

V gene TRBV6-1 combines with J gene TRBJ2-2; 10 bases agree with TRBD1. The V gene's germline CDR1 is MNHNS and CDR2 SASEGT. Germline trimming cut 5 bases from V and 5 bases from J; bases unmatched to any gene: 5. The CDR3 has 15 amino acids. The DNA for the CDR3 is TGTGCCAGCAGTTCCGGGACAGGGGATACCGGGGAGCTGTTTTTT. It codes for CASSSGTGDTGELFF.

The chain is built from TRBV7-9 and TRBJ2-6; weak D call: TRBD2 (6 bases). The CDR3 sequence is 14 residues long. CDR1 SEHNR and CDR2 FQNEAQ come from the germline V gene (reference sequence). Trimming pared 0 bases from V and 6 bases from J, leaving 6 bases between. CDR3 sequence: CASSLAREANVLTF. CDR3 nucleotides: TGTGCCAGCAGCTTAGCGCGGGAGGCCAACGTCCTGACTTTC.

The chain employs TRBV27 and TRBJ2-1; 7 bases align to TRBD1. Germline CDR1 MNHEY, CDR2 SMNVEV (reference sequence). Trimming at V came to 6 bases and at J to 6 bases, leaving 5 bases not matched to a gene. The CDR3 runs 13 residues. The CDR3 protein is CASSPWDSNEQFF. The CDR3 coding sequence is TGTGCCAGCAGCCCTTGGGACAGCAATGAGCAGTTCTTC.

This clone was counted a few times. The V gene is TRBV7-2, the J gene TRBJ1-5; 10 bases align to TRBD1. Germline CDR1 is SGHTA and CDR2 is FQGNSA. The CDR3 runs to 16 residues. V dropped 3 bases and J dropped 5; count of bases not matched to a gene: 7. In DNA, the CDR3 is TGTGCCAGCAGCTTGGGGGACAGGGGAAGGCATCAGCCCCAGCATTTT. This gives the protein CASSLGDRGRHQPQHF.